What follows are 24 T cell receptor beta chains derived from one specimen sequenced in a study of TIL therapy for anti-PD-1-resistant metastatic lung cancer. Time point here: pre-treatment sample, taken before nivolumab and TIL therapy. Pleural nodules or supraclavicular lymph nodes made up most of the excised metastases sampled. Sequencing used immunoSEQ v3. TCRdb keeps only in-frame clones here, not all; method: immunoSEQ multiplex PCR. The data contain approximately 92,000 clones, under 70% of them singletons. The specimen was tumor tissue, collected at baseline. Every receptor here comes from a person aged 30 to 80 with non-small cell lung cancer.

This clone was observed once. The rearrangement joins TRBV12-3 or TRBV12-4 to TRBJ2-7; the D is unclear. This CDR3 contains 13 residues. The V and J ends lost 2 bases and 7 bases respectively, with 12 bases between them. CDR3 nucleotides: TGTGCCAGCAGTTTAAAATCCGGTGGGGAGCAGTACTTC. This translates into CASSLKSGGEQYF.

This clone was counted once. The chain recombines TRBV15 with TRBJ1-6; 9 nucleotides agree with TRBD1. CDR1 and CDR2 (germline): LNHNV, YYDKDF (reference sequence). Losses at the gene ends were 8 bases for V and 10 bases for J; bases not matched to a gene: 18. The CDR3 contains 17 residues. CDR3 amino acids: CATGQGQGTREGSPLHF. The CDR3, as DNA: TGTGCCACCGGACAAGGACAGGGGACCCGAGAGGGATCACCCCTCCACTTT. Full variable domain (outside the CDR3, taken from reference TRBV15 and TRBJ1-6): DAMVIQNPRYQVTQFGKPVTLSCSQTLNHNVMYWYQQKSSQAPKLLFHYYDKDFNNEADTPDNFQSRRPNTSFCFLDIRSPGLGDTAMYLCATGQGQGTREGSPLHFGNGTRLTVT.

This clone was detected a few times. CDR3 coding DNA: TGTGCCAGCAGCTTAGGGGACGCCGATGAGCAGTTCTTC. Amino acids: CASSLGDADEQFF. The chain links TRBV13 to TRBJ2-1; D uncertain. The length of the CDR3 is 13 residues. Germline V lookup: CDR1 PRHDT, CDR2 FYEKMQ (reference sequence). With 0 bases removed from V and 8 bases from J, the gap between germline ends came to 8 bases.

The chain is built from TRBV7-3 and TRBJ2-5; D may be TRBD1 (5 bases). The V end lost 2 bases, the J end lost 5 bases, and 12 bases lay between the germline ends. CDR3 size: 14 residues. CDR1 and CDR2 from the germline V gene are SGHTA and FQGTGA. This chain's CDR3 is CASSLAGRAETQYF. The CDR3 nucleotides read TGTGCCAGCAGCTTAGCTGGCAGGGCGGAGACCCAGTACTTC.

CDR3: CASSPVSGGDTQYF. The CDR3 DNA reads TGTGCCAGCAGCCCGGTCTCTGGAGGAGATACGCAGTATTTT. This chain joins TRBV9 and TRBJ2-3; D perhaps matches TRBD2 (5 bases). The CDR3 covers 14 residues. Trimming removed 4 bases at V and 5 bases at J, with 14 bases between. CDR1 is SGDLS, CDR2 YYNGEE, per germline.

The rearrangement uses TRBV10-3 and TRBJ2-1; D unresolved. The CDR3 spans 13 residues. The germline V gene encodes CDR1 ENHRY and CDR2 SYGVKD. V was cut by 2 bases and J by 7 bases, with 9 bases left in between. This CDR3 reads CAISEQGMNEQFF. Written as DNA, the CDR3 is TGTGCCATCAGTGAGCAAGGGATGAATGAGCAGTTCTTC.

The chain joins TRBV5-1 to TRBJ2-2, with D possibly being TRBD1 or TRBD2 (5 bases each). V dropped 5 bases and J dropped 4 bases, with 9 bases sitting between them. The CDR3 totals 13 residues. The germline V gene has CDR1 SGHRS and CDR2 YFSETQ. The CDR3 nucleotides read TGCGCCAGCAGGGGGGAAATCACCGGGGAGCTGTTTTTT. This gives the protein CASRGEITGELFF.

There are a few counts of this clone. The rearrangement joins TRBV7-8 to TRBJ1-4; D remains ambiguous. This CDR3 has 14 residues. V gave up 2 bases and J gave up 7 bases, with 11 bases separating them. CDR1 is SGHVS, CDR2 FQNEAQ, per germline. CDR3 nucleotides: TGTGCCAGCAGCTTAAGGCAGGTCGGTGAAAAACTGTTTTTT. It yields the protein CASSLRQVGEKLFF.

The chain employs TRBV7-3 and TRBJ2-1; 12 bases align to TRBD2. This CDR3 comprises 14 residues. The V gene's germline CDR1 is SGHTA and CDR2 FQGTGA. The trim removed 4 bases at V and 9 bases at J, leaving 4 bases unmatched. The CDR3 loop reads CASSSSGRASEQFF. In DNA form, the CDR3 reads TGTGCCAGCAGCTCTAGCGGGAGGGCCTCTGAGCAGTTCTTC.

This clone appeared once. The V gene is TRBV6-1, the J gene TRBJ2-5, with D unclear. Germline V gene sequence: CDR1 MNHNS, CDR2 SASEGT. V dropped 0 bases and J dropped 4 bases, with 15 bases sitting between them. The CDR3 has 16 residues. In DNA form, the CDR3 reads TGTGCCAGCAGTGAAGCCCTAGAGGCGGCGGTAGAGACCCAGTACTTC. Translation gives CASSEALEAAVETQYF.

This clone was detected once. The V and J genes are TRBV7-2 and TRBJ2-1; TRBD2 agrees at 11 bases. V lost 0 bases and J lost 9; bases outside the gene matches: 1. CDR1 and CDR2 from the germline V gene are SGHTA and FQGNSA. This CDR3 contains 14 residues. CDR3 residues: CASSLALAGAEQFF. In DNA form, the CDR3 reads TGTGCCAGCAGCTTAGCACTAGCGGGAGCTGAGCAGTTCTTC.

This clone was seen once. The gene calls are TRBV5-5 and TRBJ2-7, with 8 bases lining up with TRBD1. The CDR3 extends over 15 amino acids. Losses at the gene ends were 4 bases for V and 4 bases for J; bases not matched to a gene: 10. CDR1 and CDR2 from the germline V gene are SGHKS and YYEKEE (reference sequence). CDR3 nucleotide sequence: TGTGCCAGCAGCGCGCCCGGACAGGGACGGTACGAGCAGTACTTC. It yields the protein CASSAPGQGRYEQYF.

The chain recombines TRBV7-3 with TRBJ2-1; 9 nucleotides match TRBD1. With V trimmed by 4 bases and J by 0 bases, 10 bases remained unmatched. CDR1 is SGHTA and CDR2 is FQGTGA in the germline V gene. CDR3 length: 18 residues. CDR3 in DNA: TGTGCCAGCAGCTCGAACCGGGACAGGGTGAGCTCCTACAATGAGCAGTTCTTC. It yields the protein CASSSNRDRVSSYNEQFF.

This chain joins TRBV7-2 and TRBJ1-4; 9 bases are a match to TRBD1. With 5 bases clipped from V and 6 bases from J, the junction kept 19 bases outside the gene matches. CDR3 length equals 19 residues. Germline-derived CDR1 and CDR2 are SGHTA and FQGNSA. CDR3 sequence reads: CASSPEVLRRGQGYEKLFF. The DNA for the CDR3 is TGTGCCAGCAGCCCGGAGGTCCTGCGACGGGGACAGGGCTATGAAAAACTGTTTTTT. Combining the CDR3 with reference TRBV7-2 and TRBJ1-4 gives the whole variable domain GAGVSQSPSNKVTEKGKDVELRCDPISGHTALYWYRQSLGQGLEFLIYFQGNSAPDKSGLPSDRFSAERTGGSVSTLTIQRTQQEDSAVYLCASSPEVLRRGQGYEKLFFGSGTQLSVL.

The gene calls are TRBV13 and TRBJ2-2; tentatively, D is TRBD1 (6 bases). CDR3 length: 16 amino acids. CDR1 PRHDT and CDR2 FYEKMQ come from the germline V gene (reference sequence). The V gene lost 4 bases and the J gene lost 0 bases, with 12 bases spanning the gap. DNA of the CDR3: TGTGCCAGCAGCTATGATGGACAGCCGAACACCGGGGAGCTGTTTTTT. Translated: CASSYDGQPNTGELFF. The full variable domain, its missing parts supplied by reference TRBV13 and TRBJ2-2, is AAGVIQSPRHLIKEKRETATLKCYPIPRHDTVYWYQQGPGQDPQFLISFYEKMQSDKGSIPDRFSAQQFSDYHSELNMSSLELGDSALYFCASSYDGQPNTGELFFGEGSRLTVL.

The chain recombines TRBV11-2 with TRBJ1-2, with 8 bases lining up with TRBD1. Per germline, CDR1 SGHAT and CDR2 FQNNGV. V was clipped by 4 bases and J by 5 bases; unmatched bases: 9. CDR3 length equals 15 residues. CDR3 nucleotides: TGTGCCAGCAGCTACGGGGGACAGGTGTTGTATGGCTACACCTTC. Protein sequence: CASSYGGQVLYGYTF.

The chain has TRBV6-5 and TRBJ2-3, with D hard to call. CDR1 is MNHEY, CDR2 SVGAGI, per germline. V lost 9 bases, J lost 2 bases, and 12 bases lay in between. The CDR3 consists of 13 residues. The chain's CDR3 is CASRPPSTDTQYF. The CDR3 DNA follows: TGTGCCAGTCGTCCCCCCTCCACAGATACGCAGTATTTT.

V and J are TRBV10-1 and TRBJ1-2; D is uncertain. Germline V gene lookup returns CDR1 WNHNN and CDR2 SYGVQD (reference sequence). Trimming took 3 bases from V and 2 from J, leaving 25 bases between them. The CDR3 consists of 19 residues. The chain's CDR3 is CASSETRPGMGWINYGYTF. CDR3 nucleotide sequence: TGCGCCAGCAGTGAAACCCGACCGGGTATGGGGTGGATAAACTATGGCTACACCTTC.

The chain combines TRBV5-1 with TRBJ2-3; 10 bases line up with TRBD2. Germline V CDR1 and CDR2: SGHRS, YFSETQ. CDR3 length: 16 residues. Unmatched junction bases numbered 8, after V lost 7 bases and J lost 0 bases. This CDR3 reads CASGHRTSGSTDTQYF. The CDR3 DNA follows: TGCGCCAGCGGCCACCGGACTAGCGGAAGCACAGATACGCAGTATTTT.

This rearrangement joins TRBV3-1 (or the pseudogene TRBV3-2) to TRBJ2-5; D possibly corresponds to TRBD2 (7 bases). In germline, CDR1 is LGHDT, CDR2 YNNKEL (reference sequence). CDR3 length equals 16 residues. V lost 6 bases, J lost 5 bases, and 22 bases lay in between. CDR3 sequence: CASRKRGGTQMETQYF. The CDR3 DNA reads TGTGCCAGCAGAAAGAGGGGGGGGACCCAAATGGAGACCCAGTACTTC.

The V call is TRBV18, the J call TRBJ1-1; D uncertain. V was shortened by 1 base and J by 1 base, with 10 bases between the two germline ends. Per germline, CDR1 KGHSH and CDR2 LQKENI. This CDR3 has 15 amino acids. The CDR3 DNA follows: TGTGCCAGCTCACCACGAGCTGAGGGGAACACTGAAGCTTTCTTT. Encoded protein: CASSPRAEGNTEAFF. Combining the CDR3 with reference TRBV18 and TRBJ1-1 gives the whole variable domain NAGVMQNPRHLVRRRGQEARLRCSPMKGHSHVYWYRQLPEEGLKFMVYLQKENIIDESGMPKERFSAEFPKEGPSILRIQQVVRGDSAAYFCASSPRAEGNTEAFFGQGTRLTVV.

The rearrangement joins TRBV28 to TRBJ2-4; 8 nucleotides match TRBD1. From germline, CDR1 is MDHEN and CDR2 SYDVKM. Trimming at V came to 2 bases and at J to 8 bases, leaving 8 bases not matched to a gene. The CDR3 spans 15 residues. CDR3 protein: CASSLAGGADYIQYF. The CDR3 coding sequence is TGTGCCAGCAGTTTAGCAGGGGGCGCAGATTACATTCAGTACTTC.

This clone was seen a few times. The V gene is TRBV4-1, the J gene TRBJ1-2; the D gene is possibly TRBD1 (5 bases). Germline V gene data show CDR1 as MGHRA and CDR2 as YSYEKL. This CDR3 has 14 residues. Trimming shortened V by 0 bases and J by 2 bases, and 7 bases separated the two germline ends. CDR3 nucleotides: TGCGCCAGCAGCCAAGACAACAGGAACTATGGCTACACCTTC. As protein: CASSQDNRNYGYTF.

In its sample, this clone was seen a few times. V is TRBV4-3 and J is TRBJ1-6; 9 bases are a match to TRBD1. Per germline, CDR1 LGHNA and CDR2 YSLEER. J was trimmed by 9 bases and V by 0 bases; bases with no gene match: 6. CDR3 size: 16 residues. DNA for the CDR3: TGCGCCAGCAGCCAAGATCAATACAGGGGGCGTTCACCCCTCCACTTT. It encodes CASSQDQYRGRSPLHF.